This T cell receptor beta chain was captured in a study of blood T cell repertoires in COVID-19. About the research overall: Material from acute and convalescent COVID-19 was sourced from the United States, Italy and Spain. T cells, B-cell-depleted T cells, or PBMCs supplied cDNA or gDNA.

V lost 0 bases, J lost 3 bases, and 4 bases stayed unmatched. Germline V gene data show CDR1 as MGHRA and CDR2 as YSYEKL. This CDR3 spans 15 amino acids. In the authors' workflow: Reference gene primers were amplified, and this amplification served to estimate nucleated cell counts. Only in-frame clones appear in the TCRdb table, and some are missing; sequencing was by immunoSEQ multiplex PCR. The DNA gave D and trimming, while V, J and clone size come from that table. The sample has roughly 200,000 clones; around four fifths are singletons. The chain has TRBV4-1 and TRBJ1-1; 7 positions match TRBD1. The sequencing sample was made of peripheral blood. This TCR derives from a man aged 35-49 years with acute or convalescent COVID-19. The CDR3 spells CASSQERQGYTEAFF. CDR3 coding DNA: TGCGCCAGCAGCCAAGAGAGACAGGGTTACACTGAAGCTTTCTTT.